This TCR beta chain appears in the sequencing data of a study of cytomegalovirus exposure and HLA in healthy donors. Study-level results: Most observed TCR sequences were rare, whereas some public TCRs were detected in many donors. Some TCR beta chains (over 150 of them) were listed as cytomegalovirus-associated. First-cohort TCR clusters tended to co-occur in the 90 to 150 validation repertoires, a later analysis found.

TCRdb's table, derived via immunoSEQ multiplex PCR, lists solely in-frame clones and lacks some. This table holds around 200,000 clones, 84% found once. As concerns this clone: Its specificity is unknown.

J lost 9 bases, V lost 1 base, and 6 bases had no gene match. The germline gives CDR1 LNHDA, CDR2 SQIVND (reference sequence). CDR3 length equals 15 residues. The sample taken for sequencing was PBMCs. This TCR was recovered from a woman between 18 and 29 years old in good health and CMV-seropositive. The gene calls are TRBV19 and TRBJ1-6, with 7 bases fitting TRBD1. The CDR3 region is CASSIGTGVLSPLHF. CDR3 coding DNA: TGTGCCAGTAGTATAGGAACAGGGGTTCTTTCACCCCTCCACTTT.